The 27 T cell receptor beta chains reported below all come from one sample, sequenced in a study of T cells after yellow fever vaccination. MiXCR, applied by TCRdb to the 5' RACE reads, yields one record per CDR3 protein. The data show 45,000 to 60,000 distinct CDR3 sequences, around 5.4% seen once. The source was PBMCs, either bulk or a sorted T-cell subset (CD4+, CD8+, memory, or dextramer-sorted; not recorded which), collected on the day of the yellow fever booster vaccination. These TCRs come from a man aged 18-30 years who received the YFV17D yellow fever vaccine.

In its sample, this clonotype was seen many times. The chain joins TRBV27 to TRBJ1-1, with D perhaps TRBD1 (5 bases). Germline V gene sequence: CDR1 MNHEY, CDR2 SMNVEV (reference sequence). V lost 6 bases and J 1 base, leaving 9 bases between the germline ends. The CDR3 loop spans 13 amino acids. Here the CDR3 reads CASRGLGNTEAFF. The CDR3 DNA reads as TGTGCCAGCAGGGGACTGGGGAACACTGAAGCTTTCTTT.

This clonotype was seen at least ten times. The gene calls are TRBV4-3 and TRBJ2-7; the D gene is possibly TRBD2 (5 bases). V lost 6 bases and J lost 5, with 20 bases in between. Germline values: CDR1 LGHNA, CDR2 YSLEER. The CDR3 covers 15 residues. CDR3 DNA sequence: TGCGCCAGCAGTCCCTTTACTAGTTTAGGCGACGAGCAGTACTTC. Translated, it gives CASSPFTSLGDEQYF.

The chain recombines TRBV14 with TRBJ2-1, with 8 bases that match TRBD2. CDR1 is SGHDN and CDR2 is FVKESK in the germline V gene. The CDR3 sequence is 17 residues long. V lost 6 bases and J lost 1; bases outside the gene matches: 11. The CDR3 sequence is CASRRGDGGESYNEQFF. The CDR3 DNA sequence: TGTGCCAGCAGAAGGGGAGACGGGGGGGAGTCCTACAATGAGCAGTTCTTC.

This clonotype was observed at least ten times. V usage is TRBV12-3 or TRBV12-4 and J usage is TRBJ1-5; the D gene is possibly TRBD1 (6 bases). V lost 6 bases and J lost 2, with 8 bases in between. CDR3 length: 13 amino acids. CDR3 DNA sequence: TGTGCCAGCAGGGGACAAGGCAATCAGCCCCAGCATTTT. Its protein product is CASRGQGNQPQHF.

The V call is TRBV5-5, the J call TRBJ1-3; no definite D call. There are 15 residues in the CDR3. Germline loops: CDR1 SGHKS, CDR2 YYEKEE (reference sequence). Deletions cut 3 bases from V and 4 bases from J, with 14 bases between. This CDR3 is CASSWTGLLGNTIYF. The CDR3 nucleotides are TGTGCCAGCAGCTGGACCGGGCTGCTAGGAAACACCATATATTTT. Full variable domain (missing parts from reference TRBV5-5 and TRBJ1-3): DAGVTQSPTHLIKTRGQQVTLRCSPISGHKSVSWYQQVLGQGPQFIFQYYEKEERGRGNFPDRFSARQFPNYSSELNVNALLLGDSALYLCASSWTGLLGNTIYFGEGSWLTVV.

The chain couples TRBV28 to TRBJ2-3; either TRBD1 or TRBD2 may supply D (5 bases each). Germline CDR1 is MDHEN and CDR2 is SYDVKM. The CDR3 extends over 18 amino acids. Between the trimmed V and J ends, which lost 1 base and 2 bases, there was a span of 19 bases. The CDR3 spells CASSLSTWQGAITDTQYF. The CDR3 nucleotides are TGTGCCAGCAGTTTATCTACCTGGCAGGGAGCGATCACAGATACGCAGTATTTT.

This clonotype has ten or more counts. The rearrangement joins TRBV11-2 to TRBJ2-1, with TRBD2 matching 7 bases. The germline V gene encodes CDR1 SGHAT and CDR2 FQNNGV. With 2 bases clipped from V and 0 bases from J, the junction kept 4 bases outside the gene matches. This CDR3 has 16 residues. The CDR3 reads CASSLIGGTSYNEQFF. The CDR3 DNA reads TGTGCCAGCAGCTTAATCGGGGGGACCTCCTACAATGAGCAGTTCTTC. The whole variable domain, filled in from reference TRBV11-2 and TRBJ2-1, reads EAGVAQSPRYKIIEKRQSVAFWCNPISGHATLYWYQQILGQGPKLLIQFQNNGVVDDSQLPKDRFSAERLKGVDSTLKIQPAKLEDSAVYLCASSLIGGTSYNEQFFGPGTRLTVL.

This chain uses TRBV6-6 with TRBJ1-1; weak D call: TRBD1 (5 bases). From germline, CDR1 is MNHNY and CDR2 SVGAGI (reference sequence). The V end was cut by 5 bases, the J end by 6 bases, with 10 bases between. The CDR3 totals 12 residues. CDR3 residues: CASSEQGPEAFF. The CDR3 nucleotides read TGTGCCAGCAGTGAGCAGGGCCCTGAAGCTTTCTTT.

The rearrangement joins TRBV30 to TRBJ1-5; D gene unclear. V dropped 1 base and J dropped 4 bases, with 11 bases sitting between them. This CDR3 region has 14 residues. CDR1 and CDR2 from the germline V gene are GTSNPN and SVGIG (reference sequence). This chain's CDR3 is CAWSGLITNQPQHF. DNA for the CDR3: TGTGCCTGGAGTGGACTGATTACGAATCAGCCCCAGCATTTT.

This clonotype was counted between two and nine times. The chain has TRBV14 and TRBJ1-1, with D uncertain. V was pared by 2 bases and J by 12 bases, with 22 bases between. Germline V gene lookup returns CDR1 SGHDN and CDR2 FVKESK. The CDR3 consists of 15 residues. CDR3 amino acids: CASSQHSLRGAKTFF. The CDR3 DNA sequence: TGTGCCAGCAGCCAACACTCCTTGCGGGGTGCAAAAACTTTCTTT.

About this clonotype: This clone may be a read error of a much larger clone one base away. V usage is TRBV5-1 and J usage is TRBJ2-6; D ambiguous. Germline lookup yields CDR1 SGHRS and CDR2 YFSETQ. This CDR3 comprises 15 residues. Between the trimmed V and J ends, which lost 3 bases and 2 bases, there was a span of 9 bases. The CDR3 DNA reads TGCGCCAGCAGCTCGGCCGGAGCTGGGGCCAACGTCCTGACTTTC. This encodes CASSSAGAGANVLTF.

The chain is built from TRBV13 and TRBJ2-7; D remains ambiguous. Trimming left V 0 bases short and J 2 bases short, with 11 bases between. The V gene's germline CDR1 is PRHDT and CDR2 FYEKMQ (reference sequence). The CDR3 covers 15 residues. For the CDR3, the DNA is TGTGCCAGCAGCTTAGGCCCGGGCGGCGCCTACGAGCAGTACTTC. Amino acid sequence: CASSLGPGGAYEQYF.

The table lists this clonotype with many counts. V and J are TRBV10-2 and TRBJ2-5; TRBD2 agrees at 13 bases. V was clipped by 6 bases and J by 2 bases; unmatched bases: 9. Germline V gene data show CDR1 as WSHSY and CDR2 as SAAADI. The CDR3 contains 17 residues. In nucleotides, the CDR3 is TGCGCCAGCAGACCCGGGACTAGCGGGGTTGGTCAAGAGACCCAGTACTTC. This codes for CASRPGTSGVGQETQYF.

This clonotype was counted many times. The CDR3 DNA reads as TGTGCCAGCAGCTTAGCCCGGCAGCTTAAGGCCAATGAAAAACTGTTTTTT. It is translated as CASSLARQLKANEKLFF. V gene TRBV7-9 combines with J gene TRBJ1-4; no definite D call. This CDR3 has 17 amino acids. V was trimmed by 0 bases and J by 5 bases, leaving 16 bases between them. The germline CDR1 and CDR2 sequences are SEHNR and FQNEAQ (reference sequence).

The V call is TRBV5-1, the J call TRBJ2-7; D is undetermined. Germline V gene data show CDR1 as SGHRS and CDR2 as YFSETQ. This CDR3 is 12 amino acids long. V lost 4 bases and J lost 4, with 9 bases in between. CDR3 loop: CASSQAPYEQYV. The CDR3 DNA reads as TGCGCCAGCAGCCAAGCCCCTTACGAGCAGTACGTC.

The chain is built from TRBV20-1 and TRBJ2-4; D might be TRBD1 (7 bases). In germline, CDR1 is DFQATT, CDR2 SNEGSKA (reference sequence). The CDR3 spans 16 residues. V was pared by 0 bases and J by 0 bases, with 12 bases between. CDR3 in DNA: TGCAGTGCTAGAGATCGGAGGGGGCTAGCCAAAAACATTCAGTACTTC. Encoded protein: CSARDRRGLAKNIQYF.

This clonotype showed up many times. The V gene is TRBV12-3 or TRBV12-4, the J gene TRBJ1-5; D perhaps matches TRBD1 (5 bases). The CDR3 length is 14 residues. Trimming shortened V by 3 bases and J by 5 bases, and 11 bases separated the two germline ends. CDR3 bases: TGTGCCAGCAGTTTCCGGGGAGGGGATCAGCCCCAGCATTTT. Amino acids: CASSFRGGDQPQHF.

The chain couples TRBV19 to TRBJ1-5; 7 bases map to TRBD1. Germline-derived CDR1 and CDR2 are LNHDA and SQIVND (reference sequence). J gave up 6 bases and V 9 bases, and 11 bases lay outside the gene matches. The CDR3 length is 14 residues. In DNA form, the CDR3 reads TGTGCCAGCGCCCCTGACAGGGCATCTCAGCCCCAGCATTTT. Its translation: CASAPDRASQPQHF. Complete variable domain (other parts from reference TRBV19 and TRBJ1-5): DGGITQSPKYLFRKEGQNVTLSCEQNLNHDAMYWYRQDPGQGLRLIYYSQIVNDFQKGDIAEGYSVSREKKESFPLTVTSAQKNPTAFYLCASAPDRASQPQHFGDGTRLSIL.

The chain joins TRBV9 to TRBJ2-1, with D possibly called TRBD1 or TRBD2 (6 bases each). Germline V lookup: CDR1 SGDLS, CDR2 YYNGEE. The CDR3 consists of 16 residues. V lost 0 bases, J lost 1 base, and 11 bases lay in between. This chain's CDR3 is CASSVGRGLSYNEQFF. The CDR3 DNA is TGTGCCAGCAGCGTAGGTCGGGGGCTATCCTACAATGAGCAGTTCTTC.

In its sample, this clonotype was seen many times. This chain uses TRBV13 with TRBJ2-2; possibly TRBD1 for D (6 bases). This CDR3 spans 15 amino acids. Deletions cut 7 bases from V and 1 base from J, with 13 bases between. Germline lookup yields CDR1 PRHDT and CDR2 FYEKMQ (reference sequence). The CDR3 DNA follows: TGTGCCAGCAACCACGGACAGCTGAACACCGGGGAGCTGTTTTTT. It is translated as CASNHGQLNTGELFF. The variable domain in full, with the rest retrieved from reference TRBV13 and TRBJ2-2, is AAGVIQSPRHLIKEKRETATLKCYPIPRHDTVYWYQQGPGQDPQFLISFYEKMQSDKGSIPDRFSAQQFSDYHSELNMSSLELGDSALYFCASNHGQLNTGELFFGEGSRLTVL.

This clonotype was seen at least ten times. The rearrangement joins TRBV9 to TRBJ1-1, with a weak D call TRBD1 (6 bases). The CDR3 totals 15 residues. V was cut by 4 bases and J by 1 base, with 14 bases left in between. Per the germline V gene, CDR1 is SGDLS and CDR2 is YYNGEE. This chain's CDR3 is CASSPWDKRNTEAFF. The DNA of the CDR3 is TGTGCCAGCAGCCCTTGGGACAAAAGGAACACTGAAGCTTTCTTT.

This clonotype was picked up many times. The chain is built from TRBV7-9 and TRBJ1-6; TRBD1 might be the D (6 bases). The germline V gene encodes CDR1 SEHNR and CDR2 FQNEAQ (reference sequence). V lost 8 bases to trimming and J lost 8 bases, with 16 bases between them. The CDR3 consists of 14 residues. This CDR3 reads CASERAGDDSPLHF. The CDR3 nucleotides are TGTGCCAGCGAACGGGCAGGGGATGATTCACCCCTCCACTTT.

CDR3: CASSYGPKGTDTQYF. The CDR3 DNA reads TGTGCCAGCAGTTACGGGCCCAAAGGCACAGATACGCAGTATTTT. V is TRBV6-5 and J is TRBJ2-3; D is uncertain. Trimming removed 2 bases from V and 1 base from J, with 10 bases in between. Germline loops: CDR1 MNHEY, CDR2 SVGAGI. CDR3 length: 15 residues.

This clonotype appeared many times. The chain recombines TRBV4-1 with TRBJ2-5, with unresolved D. CDR3 length: 14 amino acids. The germline CDR1 and CDR2 sequences are MGHRA and YSYEKL. Trimming took off 0 bases at V and 5 bases at J, with 10 bases between the two ends. CDR3 sequence reads: CASSQDPRPETQYF. CDR3 in DNA: TGCGCCAGCAGCCAAGACCCGAGGCCGGAGACCCAGTACTTC.

The gene calls are TRBV9 and TRBJ2-1, with D perhaps TRBD1 or TRBD2 (5 bases each). The CDR3 length is 14 residues. CDR1 is SGDLS, CDR2 YYNGEE, per germline. The V end lost 3 bases, the J end lost 12 bases, and 19 bases lay between the germline ends. Here the CDR3 reads CASSGGTDPPWQFF. The CDR3 bases are TGTGCCAGCAGCGGAGGGACCGACCCGCCGTGGCAGTTCTTC.

The V gene is TRBV7-3, the J gene TRBJ1-2; no clear D. The V end was cut by 2 bases, the J end by 4 bases, with 8 bases between. Per germline, CDR1 SGHTA and CDR2 FQGTGA. This CDR3 spans 13 amino acids. The CDR3 DNA reads TGTGCCAGCAGCTTAGAGGGTGGCTATGGCTACACCTTC. This sequence encodes CASSLEGGYGYTF.

J is TRBJ2-5 and V is TRBV7-7; D possibly corresponds to TRBD2 (6 bases). The germline V and J ends were trimmed by 4 bases and 3 bases, with 9 bases remaining between them. Per the germline V gene, CDR1 is SSHAT and CDR2 is FNYEAQ (reference sequence). The CDR3 sequence is 13 residues long. The CDR3 spells CASSSRLEETQYF. CDR3 sequence (DNA): TGTGCCAGCAGCTCCCGACTAGAAGAGACCCAGTACTTC.